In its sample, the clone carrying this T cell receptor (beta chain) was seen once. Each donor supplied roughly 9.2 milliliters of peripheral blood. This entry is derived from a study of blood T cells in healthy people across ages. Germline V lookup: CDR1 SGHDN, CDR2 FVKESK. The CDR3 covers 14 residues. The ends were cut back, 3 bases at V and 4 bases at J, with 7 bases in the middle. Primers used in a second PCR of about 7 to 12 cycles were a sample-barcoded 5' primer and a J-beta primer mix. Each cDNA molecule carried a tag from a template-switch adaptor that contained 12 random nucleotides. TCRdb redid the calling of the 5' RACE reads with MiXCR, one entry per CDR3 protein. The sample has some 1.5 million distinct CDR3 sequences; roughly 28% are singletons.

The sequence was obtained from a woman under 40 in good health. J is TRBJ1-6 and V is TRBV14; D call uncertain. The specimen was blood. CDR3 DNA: TGTGCCAGCAGCCACCCAGCGTATAATTCACCCCTCCACTTT. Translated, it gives CASSHPAYNSPLHF. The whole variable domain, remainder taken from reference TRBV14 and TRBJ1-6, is EAGVTQFPSHSVIEKGQTVTLRCDPISGHDNLYWYRRVMGKEIKFLLHFVKESKQDESGMPNNRFLAERTGGTYSTLKVQPAELEDSGVYFCASSHPAYNSPLHFGNGTRLTVT.